A selection of T cell receptor beta chains follows, all from one sample in a study of blood T cell repertoires in COVID-19. The assay was immunoSEQ multiplex PCR, and TCRdb's table has in-frame clones only and misses some. The data contain about 230,000 clones, roughly 88% of them singletons. The sample taken for sequencing was peripheral blood. These receptors came from a man aged 40-55 years with acute or convalescent COVID-19. CDR3s include the opening cysteine and the closing phenylalanine or tryptophan. The order of the fields is J gene, V gene, clone size, D gene, CDR3 DNA, CDR3 protein. The D gene is left open where the match is weak. Where a row states a size, it is once, few, many or the class of an expanded clone; other rows omit it.

TRBJ1-6 TRBV7-3 - - TGTGCCAGCAGCGCGGGGACTAATAATTCACCCCTCCACTTT CASSAGTNNSPLHF
TRBJ1-4 TRBV6-5 - - TGTGCCAGCAGTTACACACAGGGAGACAATGAAAAACTGTTTTTT CASSYTQGDNEKLFF
TRBJ1-5 TRBV24-1 - - TGTGCCACCAGTGACCCGGGGACATCAATCAATCAGCCCCAGCATTTT CATSDPGTSINQPQHF
TRBJ2-5 TRBV9 - TRBD1 TGTGCCAGCAGCGTAATGGGGACAGGGCTAGAGACCCAGTACTTC CASSVMGTGLETQYF
TRBJ2-1 TRBV11-3 - TRBD2 TGTGCCAGCAGCTTGCGGGAGGGCAACCACAATGAGCAGTTCTTC CASSLREGNHNEQFF
TRBJ1-2 TRBV6-6 few - TGTGCCAGCAGTTACACCAGGAACTCTAACTATGGCTACACCTTC CASSYTRNSNYGYTF
TRBJ1-3 TRBV19 - TRBD1 TGTGCCAGTACCTCCCGGGACAGGACCGTCTCTGGAAACACCATATATTTT CASTSRDRTVSGNTIYF
TRBJ1-1 TRBV10-1 - TRBD1 TGCGCCAGCAGTAACAGACAGGGAGGCGGCACTGAAGCTTTCTTT CASSNRQGGGTEAFF
TRBJ2-1 TRBV7-9 - - TGTGCCAGCAGCACAGGGAGCTCCTACAATGAGCAGTTCTTC CASSTGSSYNEQFF
TRBJ1-2 TRBV5-1 - - TGCGCCAGCAGCTTTTCGGGGGATGGCTACACCTTC CASSFSGDGYTF
TRBJ1-3 TRBV19 - - TGTGCCACCATTCCAGGTTCGGGGTCTGGAAACACCATATATTTT CATIPGSGSGNTIYF
TRBJ2-3 TRBV18 - - TGTGCCAGCTCACCGAGAACAGTACGCACAGATACGCAGTATTTT CASSPRTVRTDTQYF
TRBJ1-2 TRBV6-5 - TRBD1 TGTGCCACCTCACCGGGACAGGACACCAGCTATGGCTACACCTTC CATSPGQDTSYGYTF
TRBJ1-3 TRBV7-2 - TRBD1 TGTGCCAGCAGCCCCTGGGACAGCCGCTCTGGAAACACCATATATTTT CASSPWDSRSGNTIYF
TRBJ1-1 TRBV6-5 once - TGTGCCAGCAGGGGGGGAAATTTTGAAGCTTTCTTT CASRGGNFEAFF
TRBJ1-1 TRBV5-1 - - TGCGCCAGCAGCACTGACAGTTTTAACACTGAAGCTTTCTTT CASSTDSFNTEAFF
TRBJ1-5 TRBV19 - TRBD1 TGTGCCAGTAGGGGACAGGGTCAGCCCCAGCATTTT CASRGQGQPQHF
TRBJ2-1 TRBV6-5 - - TGTGCCAGCAGTCGGGAAGGAGTCAGTGAGCAGTTCTTC CASSREGVSEQFF
TRBJ2-3 TRBV15 - - TGTGCCACCAGCACCCTTAGGACAGCGGCTAGCACAGATACGCAGTATTTT CATSTLRTAASTDTQYF
TRBJ1-5 TRBV19 - TRBD1 TGTGCCAGTAGTAAAGGGACAGATCAGCCCCAGCATTTT CASSKGTDQPQHF
TRBJ1-5 TRBV9 - - TGTGCCAGCAGCGTAGACCCAGGGCATCAGCCCCAGCATTTT CASSVDPGHQPQHF
TRBJ2-1 TRBV5-1 - TRBD2 TGCGCCTCAAGAAGCCTAGCGGGAGGGCCCTTGGATGAGCAGTTCTTC CASRSLAGGPLDEQFF
TRBJ2-1 TRBV11-3 - - TGTGCCAGCAGCTCAAGCAGAGGCAATGAGCAGTTCTTC CASSSSRGNEQFF
TRBJ1-2 TRBV7-9 - - TGTGCCAGCAGCAGGGAATTAAGTGAGGGTTCCTATGGCTACACCTTC CASSRELSEGSYGYTF
TRBJ2-7 TRBV5-1 - TRBD2 TGCGCCAGCAGCTTGGGTAGTAGCGGGTTAAATGTCAACGAGCAGTACTTC CASSLGSSGLNVNEQYF
TRBJ2-1 TRBV6-1 once TRBD1 TGTGCCAGCAGTGAACAGGGGGATTCCCCGTTCTTC CASSEQGDSPFF
TRBJ1-3 TRBV30 - TRBD1 TGTGCCCTGACAGGGTTTGGAAACACCATATATTTT CALTGFGNTIYF
TRBJ2-5 TRBV5-1 - TRBD1 TGCGCCAGCAGCCCCAACGGACAGGGGCAAGAGACCCAGTACTTC CASSPNGQGQETQYF
TRBJ2-4 TRBV27 - - TGTGCCAGCAGTTCCTTAGCCAAAAACATTCAGTACTTC CASSSLAKNIQYF
TRBJ1-6 TRBV7-2 - - TGTGCCAGCAGCTTAGGACCGCCCTCAGGCTCACCCCTCCACTTT CASSLGPPSGSPLHF
TRBJ2-6 TRBV3-1/TRBV3-2 - - TGTGCCAGCAGCCAAGCATCCTCTGGGGCCAACGTCCTGACTTTC CASSQASSGANVLTF
TRBJ1-1 TRBV5-1 - - TGCGCCAGCAGCTTGGAAGGGGGAGAAAACACTGAAGCTTTCTTT CASSLEGGENTEAFF
TRBJ2-3 TRBV2 - TRBD1 TGTGCCAGCATTGGTAAGGACAGGGCTAGCACAGATACGCAGTATTTT CASIGKDRASTDTQYF
TRBJ2-3 TRBV18 - - TGTGCCAGCTCACCACAGGGGCCAAGCACAGATACGCAGTATTTT CASSPQGPSTDTQYF
TRBJ2-6 TRBV7-6 - - TGTGCCAGCAGCCCCCCCGGGTTATCTGGGGCCAACGTCCTGACTTTC CASSPPGLSGANVLTF
TRBJ1-1 TRBV29-1 - - TGCAGCGTAAGGGAGGTAGTTGGCACTGAAGCTTTCTTT CSVREVVGTEAFF
TRBJ2-5 TRBV9 - TRBD2 TGTGCCAGCAGCGCCACCTCCGGGACTAGCGGGGCCTCGGATTGGACCCAGTACTTC CASSATSGTSGASDWTQYF
TRBJ2-1 TRBV2 - TRBD2 TGTGCCAGCAGCCCCGGGGAGGGTGGAGGGAGCAAGCAGTTCTTC CASSPGEGGGSKQFF
TRBJ1-2 TRBV7-9 - - TGTGCCAGCAGCTTTCCTCAGGGGACAAACTATGGCTACACCTTC CASSFPQGTNYGYTF
TRBJ2-7 TRBV15 - TRBD2 TGTGCCACCAGCGTCGAGAGGGAGGGCCTGTACGAGCAGTACTTC CATSVEREGLYEQYF
TRBJ2-5 TRBV6-2/TRBV6-3 - TRBD1 TGTGCCAGCAACCCGATGGCCGACAGGGGGATGGGGGAGACCCAGTACTTC CASNPMADRGMGETQYF
TRBJ1-2 TRBV30 - - TGTGCCTCAACAGGGTTTTATGGCTACACCTTC CASTGFYGYTF
TRBJ1-2 TRBV2 - TRBD1 TGTGCCGGCTTGGGACAGCTTAACTATGGCTACACCTTC CAGLGQLNYGYTF
TRBJ1-3 TRBV5-1 - - TGCGCCAGCAGCCAGGCCCCCGAAAACACCATATATTTT CASSQAPENTIYF